These 32 T cell receptor beta chains came from one sample sequenced in a study of T cell repertoires in aging, cancer and after chemotherapy. TRB rearrangements spanning V, D and J were amplified using mixed TRB-A/B primers. TCRdb ran MiXCR on the multiplex PCR reads and lists one entry per CDR3 protein. The table includes nearly 600 distinct CDR3 sequences, 28% detected once. TCR beta rearrangements were amplified from peripheral blood genomic DNA. The sequencing input was blood. Source of these receptors: a human donor in good health.

The CDR3 loop is CATSDRTSGRVHEQFF. As DNA, the CDR3 is TGTGCCACCAGTGATCGGACTAGCGGGAGGGTCCATGAGCAGTTCTTC. V usage is TRBV24-1 and J usage is TRBJ2-1, with 15 bases fitting TRBD2. The CDR3 has 16 residues. With 3 bases clipped from V and 8 bases from J, the junction kept 4 bases outside the gene matches. The germline V gene encodes CDR1 KGHDR and CDR2 SFDVKD.

Of note for this clonotype: Mismatch with germline at one junction end may stem from a read error. The chain employs TRBV29-1 and TRBJ2-7; 7 nucleotides agree with TRBD1. The CDR3 runs 15 residues. CDR1 is SQVTM and CDR2 is ANQGSEA in the germline V gene. CDR3 sequence reads: CSVATMLGQKNIQYF. The CDR3 bases are TGCAGCGTTGCAACAATGCTGGGACAGAAAAACATTCAGTACTTT.

This clonotype is categorized as medium-sized. This sequence joins TRBV20-1 and TRBJ1-4; 7 positions match TRBD1. Germline V gives CDR1 DFQATT, CDR2 SNEGSKA (reference sequence). With 5 bases clipped from V and 4 bases from J, the junction kept 4 bases outside the gene matches. The CDR3 covers 13 residues. The CDR3 nucleotides read TGCAGTGCTGGCCCAGGGGGTAATGAAAAACTGTTTTTT. As protein: CSAGPGGNEKLFF.

This clonotype is large by share. The chain uses TRBV30 and TRBJ2-7, with a weak D call TRBD2 (7 bases). Germline loops: CDR1 GTSNPN, CDR2 SVGIG (reference sequence). The CDR3 runs 14 residues. Deletions cut 4 bases from V and 2 bases from J, with 15 bases between. As DNA, the CDR3 is TGTGCCTGGACAGGGCAGGGGAGGGCCTACGAGCAGTACTTC. Protein product: CAWTGQGRAYEQYF.

This sequence joins TRBV7-9 and TRBJ1-2, with 7 bases lining up with TRBD1. Germline V gene sequence: CDR1 SEHNR, CDR2 FQNEAQ (reference sequence). The CDR3 runs to 15 residues. Germline trimming cut 5 bases from V and 2 bases from J; bases unmatched to any gene: 8. The CDR3, as DNA: TGTGCCAGCAGCCCCCCGGGGACAGCGAACTATGGCTACACCTTC. This codes for CASSPPGTANYGYTF.

By proportion, this clonotype is medium-sized. The rearrangement uses TRBV5-1 and TRBJ2-5, with 15 bases aligning to TRBD2. The CDR3 is 16 amino acids. J lost 2 bases, V lost 4 bases, and 3 bases had no gene match. The germline V gene has CDR1 SGHRS and CDR2 YFSETQ. DNA for the CDR3: TGCGCCAGCAGCCAGGGACTAGCGGGGGGACAAGAGACCCAGTACTTC. It translates to CASSQGLAGGQETQYF.

This clonotype qualifies as large (0.1 to 1%). V usage is TRBV12-3 or TRBV12-4 and J usage is TRBJ2-7; 7 nucleotides align to TRBD1. There are 14 residues in the CDR3. The junction had 8 bases not matched to a gene; V was cut back by 7 bases and J by 2 bases. CDR3 bases: TGTGCCAGCACCTCGAACAGGGGAACCTACGAGCAGTACTTC. It is translated as CASTSNRGTYEQYF.

The chain couples TRBV20-1 to TRBJ1-1; D possibly corresponds to TRBD1 (5 bases). Germline V gene lookup returns CDR1 DFQATT and CDR2 SNEGSKA (reference sequence). V shed 0 bases and J shed 5 bases, with 13 bases lying between them. The CDR3 has 14 residues. Here the CDR3 DNA reads TGCAGTGCTAGAGATCCCGGGACGTCTACTGAAGCTTTCTTT. It codes for CSARDPGTSTEAFF.

Relative to its sample, this clonotype is large. This chain uses TRBV14 with TRBJ1-2; 8 bases match TRBD1. CDR1 and CDR2 from the germline V gene are SGHDN and FVKESK. The CDR3 contains 15 residues. The J segment lost 3 bases and the V segment lost 3 bases, leaving 6 bases of the junction unmatched. The CDR3 protein is CASSHVGQGYYGYTF. The CDR3 bases are TGTGCCAGCAGCCATGTTGGACAGGGTTACTATGGCTACACCTTC.

The V gene is TRBV15, the J gene TRBJ1-2; 8 nucleotides line up with TRBD1. The CDR3 loop spans 15 amino acids. CDR1 is LNHNV and CDR2 is YYDKDF in the germline V gene (reference sequence). Trimming removed 5 bases from V and 7 bases from J; junction bases left unmatched: 12. In DNA, the CDR3 is TGTGCCACCAGCTTTCAGGGGGCGGGGGTCTCTGGCTACACCTTC. Translating it yields CATSFQGAGVSGYTF.

The chain carries TRBV21-1 and TRBJ2-7; the table's D call of TRBD1 was not tested on the DNA. TRBV21-1 represents a pseudogene. This CDR3 spans 18 amino acids. The CDR3 loop is CASSPRYRGQKTPYEQYF. Written as DNA, the CDR3 is TGTGCCAGCAGCCCTCGCTACAGGGGACAGAAGACCCCCTACGAGCAGTACTTC.

This clonotype is a singleton in its sample. Because the CDR3's place on the DNA is in doubt, the DNA is left out and the CDR3 is given as listed by TCRdb. V usage is TRBV15 and J usage is TRBJ2-2; the listed D gene, TRBD1, was not tested against the DNA. Germline loops: CDR1 LNHNV, CDR2 YYDKDF (reference sequence). The CDR3 length is 23 residues, termini included. The chain's CDR3 is CATSFQGVGYGYTFGSGTGELFF.

The gene calls are TRBV18 and TRBJ1-4; the D gene is possibly TRBD1 (6 bases). Germline values: CDR1 KGHSH, CDR2 LQKENI. This CDR3 has 14 residues. Trimming shortened V by 4 bases and J by 13 bases, and 19 bases separated the two germline ends. CDR3 bases: TGTGCCAGCTCACGACAGGCGATAAATGAGGGACTGTTTTTT. Its protein product is CASSRQAINEGLFF.

This clonotype was observed a few times. The chain couples TRBV15 to TRBJ2-7; 7 bases map to TRBD2. V lost 1 base to trimming and J lost 4 bases; unmatched junction nucleotides: 4. CDR1 LNHNV and CDR2 YYDKDF come from the germline V gene (reference sequence). This CDR3 region has 14 residues. The CDR3 DNA sequence: TGTGCCACCAGCAGAGTGGGAGGGCCTTACGAGCAGTACTTC. The encoded protein is CATSRVGGPYEQYF.

By sample share, this clonotype is large (0.1 to 1%). This chain connects TRBV6-6 to TRBJ2-2; TRBD1 or TRBD2 may be the D gene (5 bases each). Looked up from germline, CDR1 is MNHNY and CDR2 is SVGAGI (reference sequence). V gave up 7 bases and J gave up 8 bases, with 17 bases separating them. This CDR3 comprises 14 residues. CDR3 protein: CASTGTNNPGELFF. CDR3 DNA: TGTGCCAGCACCGGGACCAACAATCCGGGGGAGCTGTTTTTT.

This clonotype came up once. The chain uses TRBV5-1 and TRBJ1-2, with TRBD1 as a possible D gene (6 bases). Germline-derived CDR1 and CDR2 are SGHRS and YFSETQ. This CDR3 region has 14 residues. The V gene lost 0 bases and the J gene lost 4 bases, with 10 bases spanning the gap. CDR3 amino acids: CASSLAGTLYGYTF. CDR3 nucleotide sequence: TGCGCCAGCAGCTTGGCCGGGACACTCTATGGCTACACCTTC.

Sample share makes this clonotype large. The chain employs TRBV18 and TRBJ1-4, with D maybe TRBD1 (5 bases). V dropped 2 bases and J dropped 4 bases, with 14 bases sitting between them. The length of the CDR3 is 16 residues. CDR1 is KGHSH, CDR2 LQKENI, per germline. CDR3 in amino acids: CASSPSRDGINEKLFF. In DNA form, the CDR3 reads TGTGCCAGCTCACCAAGCCGGGACGGAATTAATGAAAAACTGTTTTTT.

By proportion, this clonotype is large. The V call is TRBV29-1, the J call TRBJ1-5; 7 positions match TRBD1. CDR1 and CDR2 from the germline V gene are SQVTM and ANQGSEA. The V gene end was trimmed by 7 bases and the J gene end by 4 bases; junction bases not matched to a gene: 7. The CDR3 is 13 residues long. This chain's CDR3 is CSASGQSNQPQHF. CDR3 DNA: TGCAGCGCCTCGGGACAGTCAAATCAGCCCCAGCATTTT.

This clonotype has only a few counts. The genes are TRBV7-3 and TRBJ1-5; tentative D call: TRBD1 (6 bases). CDR3 length: 13 residues. Per germline, CDR1 SGHTA and CDR2 FQGTGA. Trimming shortened V by 3 bases and J by 7 bases, and 10 bases separated the two germline ends. As DNA, the CDR3 is TGTGCCAGCAGCTTGGGGGCTCGGCAGCCCCAGCATTTT. It translates to CASSLGARQPQHF.

This clonotype is termed large. This chain uses TRBV10-3 with TRBJ2-7; D possibly corresponds to TRBD2 (6 bases). CDR1 ENHRY and CDR2 SYGVKD come from the germline V gene. V was cut by 1 base and J by 6 bases, with 13 bases left in between. The CDR3 length is 14 residues. CDR3 nucleotides: TGTGCCATCAGTGAGTTAGCGGAGCGTGGCGAGCAGTACTTC. Its translation is CAISELAERGEQYF.

This clonotype is large. The chain recombines TRBV12-3 or TRBV12-4 with TRBJ2-2, with no clear D. CDR3 length: 14 residues. V lost 3 bases and J lost 3, with 8 bases in between. This chain's CDR3 is CASSLSRDTGELFF. In DNA form, the CDR3 reads TGTGCCAGCAGTTTGAGCCGGGACACCGGGGAGCTGTTTTTT.

The chain couples TRBV20-1 to TRBJ1-2; D may be TRBD1 (6 bases). Germline CDR1 DFQATT, CDR2 SNEGSKA (reference sequence). This CDR3 spans 12 amino acids. V was shortened by 5 bases and J by 4 bases, with 11 bases between the two germline ends. Written as DNA, the CDR3 is TGCAGTGCTGAGGGGGTTGGCTATGGCTACACCTTC. The encoded protein is CSAEGVGYGYTF.

This clonotype is deemed medium-sized (0.01 to 0.1%). CDR3 sequence: CSARHPGGGGETQYF. CDR3 DNA sequence: TGCAGTGCTAGACACCCGGGCGGGGGAGGAGAGACCCAGTACTTC. The chain employs TRBV20-1 and TRBJ2-5; 7 nucleotides match TRBD2. Germline values: CDR1 DFQATT, CDR2 SNEGSKA (reference sequence). V was pared by 2 bases and J by 4 bases, with 10 bases of the junction left unmatched. The CDR3 extends over 15 amino acids.

The V and J genes are TRBV6-5 and TRBJ2-7, with 8 bases that match TRBD2. This CDR3 is built from 12 residues. Germline V gene lookup returns CDR1 MNHEY and CDR2 SVGAGI. V lost 7 bases and J lost 2; bases outside the gene matches: 1. CDR3 DNA sequence: TGTGCCAGCACTAGCGGGCCCTACGAGCAGTACTTC. Residues: CASTSGPYEQYF.

Judged by abundance, this clonotype is medium-sized. The genes are TRBV28 and TRBJ1-6; D is unresolved. V was shortened by 4 bases and J by 6 bases, with 4 bases between the two germline ends. This CDR3 comprises 12 residues. Germline CDR1 reads MDHEN; CDR2 reads SYDVKM. CDR3 coding DNA: TGTGCCAGCAGTTCCCTTAATTCACCCCTCCACTTT. Its translation: CASSSLNSPLHF.

V usage is TRBV24-1 and J usage is TRBJ2-1; weak D call: TRBD2 (5 bases). The CDR3 spans 14 residues. With 0 bases removed from V and 6 bases from J, the gap between germline ends came to 8 bases. Germline V lookup: CDR1 KGHDR, CDR2 SFDVKD. The CDR3 DNA is TGTGCCACCAGTGATTTGACCGGGGTCAATGAGCAGTTCTTC. This translates into CATSDLTGVNEQFF.

By proportion, this clonotype is medium-sized. CDR3: CSATTSGGGIEFYNEQFF. CDR3 in DNA: TGCAGTGCTACGACTAGCGGGGGAGGGATAGAGTTCTACAATGAGCAGTTCTTC. This rearrangement joins TRBV20-1 to TRBJ2-1; 12 nucleotides align to TRBD2. There are 18 residues in the CDR3. In germline, CDR1 is DFQATT, CDR2 SNEGSKA (reference sequence). Losses at the gene ends were 4 bases for V and 3 bases for J; bases not matched to a gene: 13.

This chain connects TRBV6-4 to TRBJ1-2; TRBD1 matches at 10 bases. The CDR3 sequence is 13 residues long. Germline assignment: CDR1 MRHNA and CDR2 SNTAGT. V shed 6 bases, J shed 7 bases, and the junction held 5 bases outside the gene matches. CDR3 DNA: TGTGCCAGCAGAGCCGGGACAGGGGTTGGCTACACCTTC. Protein sequence: CASRAGTGVGYTF.

In this sample, this clonotype turned up a few times. The J gene is TRBJ2-4, the V gene TRBV4-2, with 11 bases fitting TRBD2. The CDR3 loop spans 17 amino acids. Germline CDR1 reads LGHNA; CDR2 reads YNFKEQ. Trimming took 2 bases from V and 8 from J; bases not matched to a gene: 11. This chain's CDR3 is CASSQLLAGGLTDIQYF. CDR3 nucleotide sequence: TGTGCCAGCAGCCAACTCCTAGCGGGAGGCTTGACGGACATTCAGTACTTC.

The rearrangement links TRBV30 to TRBJ1-4; 7 nucleotides line up with TRBD1. Germline V gene lookup returns CDR1 GTSNPN and CDR2 SVGIG (reference sequence). The V segment lost 2 bases and the J segment 7 bases; nucleotides outside the gene matches: 4. The CDR3 is made up of 13 amino acids. This CDR3 reads CAWSRGGGEKLFF. CDR3 nucleotide sequence: TGTGCCTGGAGTAGAGGGGGCGGTGAAAAACTGTTTTTT.

This clonotype is large. This rearrangement joins TRBV19 to TRBJ2-5; 7 bases fit TRBD2. The CDR3 has 15 residues. Germline V gives CDR1 LNHDA, CDR2 SQIVND (reference sequence). V lost 3 bases to trimming and J lost 5 bases; unmatched junction nucleotides: 9. In DNA form, the CDR3 reads TGTGCCAGTAGTATTACGGCGGGAGTTGGGGAGACCCAGTACTTC. Encoded protein: CASSITAGVGETQYF.

This clonotype occurred a few times. The chain recombines TRBV29-1 with TRBJ2-2; perhaps TRBD1 as D (5 bases). V lost 4 bases and J 8 bases, leaving 8 bases between the germline ends. The CDR3 loop spans 11 amino acids. CDR1 SQVTM and CDR2 ANQGSEA come from the germline V gene. CDR3 loop: CSVARDGELFF. Here the CDR3 DNA reads TGCAGCGTTGCCAGGGATGGGGAGCTGTTTTTT.